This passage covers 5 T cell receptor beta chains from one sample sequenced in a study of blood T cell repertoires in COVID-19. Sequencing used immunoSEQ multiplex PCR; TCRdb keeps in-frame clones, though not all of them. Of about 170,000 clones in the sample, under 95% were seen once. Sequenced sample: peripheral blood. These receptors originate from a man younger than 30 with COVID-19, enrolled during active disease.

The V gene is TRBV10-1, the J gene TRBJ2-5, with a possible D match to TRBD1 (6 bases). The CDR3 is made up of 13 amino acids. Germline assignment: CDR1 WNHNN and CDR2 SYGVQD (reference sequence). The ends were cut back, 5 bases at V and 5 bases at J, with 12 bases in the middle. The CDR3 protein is CASSRDILETQYF. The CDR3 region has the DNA TGCGCCAGCAGTCGGGACATTTTGGAGACCCAGTACTTC.

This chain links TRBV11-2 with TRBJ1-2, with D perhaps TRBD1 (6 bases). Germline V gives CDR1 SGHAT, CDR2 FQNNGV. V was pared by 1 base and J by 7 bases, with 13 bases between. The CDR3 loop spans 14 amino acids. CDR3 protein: CASSLVQGGGGYTF. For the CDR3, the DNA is TGTGCCAGCAGCTTAGTACAGGGAGGGGGTGGCTACACCTTC.

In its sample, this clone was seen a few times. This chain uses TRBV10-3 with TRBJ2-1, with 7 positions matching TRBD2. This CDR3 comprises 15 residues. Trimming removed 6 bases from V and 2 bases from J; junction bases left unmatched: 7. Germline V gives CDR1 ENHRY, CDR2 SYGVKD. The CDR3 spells CAIRVAGEAYNEQFF. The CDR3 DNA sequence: TGTGCCATCAGGGTGGCGGGAGAGGCCTACAATGAGCAGTTCTTC.

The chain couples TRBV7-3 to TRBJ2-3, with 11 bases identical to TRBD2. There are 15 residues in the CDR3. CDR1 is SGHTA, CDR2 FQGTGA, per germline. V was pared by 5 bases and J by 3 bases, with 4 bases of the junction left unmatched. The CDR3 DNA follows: TGTGCCAGCAGCGGACTAGCGGGCAGGACAGATACGCAGTATTTT. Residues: CASSGLAGRTDTQYF.

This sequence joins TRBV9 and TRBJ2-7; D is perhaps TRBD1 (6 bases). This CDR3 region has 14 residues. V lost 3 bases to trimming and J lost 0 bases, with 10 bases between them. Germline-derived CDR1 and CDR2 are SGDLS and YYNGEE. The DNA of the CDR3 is TGTGCCAGCAGCGCCACAGGGAGCTCCTACGAGCAGTACTTC. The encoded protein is CASSATGSSYEQYF.